Below are 6 T cell receptor beta chains sequenced from a single sample in a study of T cells in localized non-small cell lung cancer. Repertoires were generated with immunoSEQ multiplex PCR, while TCRdb's copy carries only in-frame clones and drops some. The sample holds over a thousand clones, 35% to 40% seen once. This material consisted of normal lung tissue next to the tumor, taken before any cancer treatment. These receptors were collected from a woman aged 40 to 75 with stage I lung adenocarcinoma.

The sample holds a few counts of this clone. This sequence joins TRBV6-8 and TRBJ2-7, with 7 bases matching TRBD2. Germline V lookup: CDR1 MNHGY, CDR2 SAAAGT. The V and J ends lost 10 bases and 0 bases, in that order; junction bases with no gene match: 9. The CDR3 extends over 14 amino acids. In DNA, the CDR3 is TGTGCCACTAGTGGTAGCGGGCTCTCCTACGAGCAGTACTTC. It translates to CATSGSGLSYEQYF.

The chain has TRBV19 and TRBJ2-1; D not certain. CDR3 length equals 13 residues. Between the trimmed V and J ends, which lost 4 bases and 6 bases, there was a span of 10 bases. CDR1 and CDR2 (germline): LNHDA, SQIVND (reference sequence). The CDR3 protein is CASSNSLFNEQFF. CDR3 bases: TGTGCCAGTAGTAATTCCCTATTCAATGAGCAGTTCTTC.

This clone counts as medium-sized (0.01 to 0.1%). The chain couples TRBV9 to TRBJ2-7, with D maybe TRBD1 (5 bases). Germline V gene sequence: CDR1 SGDLS, CDR2 YYNGEE. The CDR3 extends over 13 amino acids. The V gene lost 4 bases and the J gene lost 3 bases, with 11 bases spanning the gap. The CDR3 bases are TGTGCCAGCAGCTTAGAGACAGACTACGAGCAGTACTTC. Residues: CASSLETDYEQYF.

About this clone: Relative to the germline gene, one junction end is altered; a read error may explain this. J is TRBJ2-3 and V is TRBV6-4; 8 positions agree with TRBD1. Looked up from germline, CDR1 is MRHNA and CDR2 is SNTAGT. The CDR3 has 15 amino acids. The CDR3 protein is CASSVTSGTGDMQYF. In DNA, the CDR3 is TGTGCCAGCAGTGTCACCTCCGGGACAGGAGATATGCAGTATTTT.

This sequence joins TRBV29-1 and TRBJ2-7, with D possibly called TRBD1 or TRBD2 (6 bases each). V shed 4 bases and J shed 6 bases, with 16 bases lying between them. The CDR3 contains 13 residues. Germline-derived CDR1 and CDR2 are SQVTM and ANQGSEA. The CDR3 nucleotides are TGCAGCGTTGCGGGGGCATCTACCGGCGAGCAGTACTTC. This gives the protein CSVAGASTGEQYF.

The chain couples TRBV9 to TRBJ2-3; no firm D call. CDR1 is SGDLS, CDR2 YYNGEE, per germline. V lost 0 bases to trimming and J lost 6 bases, with 8 bases between them. The CDR3 contains 13 residues. CDR3 sequence reads: CASSVEDADTQYF. The CDR3 DNA follows: TGTGCCAGCAGCGTAGAGGACGCGGATACGCAGTATTTT.